The rows below give T cell receptor beta chains drawn from one sample of a study of CXCR3-negative and CXCR3-positive naive CD8 T cells. TCRdb re-analyzed the 5' RACE reads; it lists each CDR3 protein once, without DNA. Its table lists 75,000 or so distinct CDR3 sequences. Sequencing was done on a sample of naive CXCR3- CD8+ T cells from blood. The receptor source for this set is a human donor in good health. Some clones in this sample may be carry-over from other donors' samples. The CDR3 runs from the conserved cysteine through the conserved F or W. Each record gives: J gene, V gene, CDR3 protein.

TRBJ2-1 TRBV15 CATSRAQGEQFF
TRBJ2-1 TRBV5-5 CASSYPPLTSGSRKDEQFF
TRBJ2-7 TRBV5-1 CASSFTDRGLYEQYF
TRBJ2-7 TRBV28 CASSLLSPGPSYEQYF
TRBJ1-1 TRBV29-1 CSVLGLNTEAFF
TRBJ1-4 TRBV6-5 CASSASSGTVGEKLFF
TRBJ2-5 TRBV19 CASSIASTGAQYF
TRBJ2-1 TRBV29-1 CSAPGTSGSSYNEQFF
TRBJ2-2 TRBV29-1 CSVDGSSDDTGELFF
TRBJ2-6 TRBV7-6 CASSPLRYEGQYGANVLTF
TRBJ2-1 TRBV12-3/TRBV12-4 CASRGLVPSSYNEQFF
TRBJ2-7 TRBV7-9 CASSSLDRLFSEQYF
TRBJ2-7 TRBV6-2/TRBV6-3 CASTFTGGDSAYEQYF
TRBJ1-5 TRBV20-1 CSAFPRDTLNQPQHF
TRBJ2-1 TRBV29-1 CSVGDRAYNEQFF
TRBJ2-1 TRBV28 CASSLITGWHEQFF
TRBJ2-3 TRBV7-2 CARTTSGSSDTQYF
TRBJ2-7 TRBV19 CASSIQDTGVYEQYF
TRBJ2-7 TRBV20-1 CSARDQDRSYEQYF
TRBJ1-1 TRBV10-2 CASSGANTEAFF
TRBJ2-5 TRBV7-8 CASSSQGGWYF
TRBJ2-1 TRBV4-1 CASSQDLAGVLGGEQFF
TRBJ2-5 TRBV15 CATSRGQGDTETQYF
TRBJ1-2 TRBV12-3/TRBV12-4 CASSSPGQSSYGYTF
TRBJ2-7 TRBV12-5 CASGDRERVYEQYF
TRBJ2-7 TRBV6-5 CASRTGTGKAYEQYF
TRBJ2-1 TRBV7-9 CASSLSNYEQFF
TRBJ2-3 TRBV5-1 CASSLASPDTQYF
TRBJ2-7 TRBV11-2 CASSLMPTSGGDYEQYF
TRBJ2-2 TRBV5-6 CASSLAEAGELFF
TRBJ1-1 TRBV13 CASSPRQGNTEAFF
TRBJ2-7 TRBV28 CASSVHRDNYEQYF
TRBJ1-5 TRBV28 CASRPTGDGNQPQHF
TRBJ2-5 TRBV7-2 CASSLEYSSQETQYF
TRBJ2-1 TRBV20-1 CSASRDSWNEQFF
TRBJ1-1 TRBV4-1 CASSPLEGARTEAFF
TRBJ2-3 TRBV5-5 CASSLDSRLVDTQYF
TRBJ2-1 TRBV12-3/TRBV12-4 CASSSRQGATGYDEQFF
TRBJ2-7 TRBV7-8 CASSFLRTAYEQYF